This record covers a single T cell receptor (beta chain). Antigen: not known. Only in-frame clones appear in the TCRdb table, and some are missing; sequencing was by immunoSEQ multiplex PCR. The table shows about 130,000 clones, with less than 95% occurring only once. The CDR3 is 15 residues long. The V segment lost 5 bases and the J segment 15 bases; nucleotides outside the gene matches: 11. Germline CDR1 and CDR2: MNHEY and SVGEGT. These data originate in a study of T cell responses to AZD1222 COVID-19 vaccine. Findings and caveats of the study: Spike-specific TCR breadth and depth were elevated following two AZD1222 doses. The number of AZD1222 recipients seropositive at baseline was only five or six. Repertoire collection took place solely once the T cell response had peaked.

The chain has TRBV6-2 or TRBV6-3 and TRBJ2-1, with 15 bases matching TRBD2. The material sequenced was peripheral blood, taken on day 0 of MenACWY control vaccination. This receptor was obtained from an adult in good health. The DNA of the CDR3 is TGTGCCAGCAGTCCCGGGACTAGCGGGGGGCCTGGGGTGTTCTTC. Protein sequence: CASSPGTSGGPGVFF.